The 23 T cell receptor beta chains reported below all come from one sample, sequenced in a study of regulatory T cells in long-lasting Graves disease. The authors built TCR beta libraries using iRepertoire HTBI primers and Arm-PCR of CDR3 regions. One entry per CDR3 protein results from TCRdb running MiXCR on the multiplex PCR reads. The sample holds about 440,000 distinct CDR3 sequences; under 15% are singletons and the top ten take 16%. The sample's time point: newly diagnosed GD, antithyroid drugs for less than 3 months. PBMC-derived RNA was used for the TCR library. These same records also appear under a second study, on T cells in Graves' hyperthyroidism and ophthalmopathy.

The starting material was peripheral blood mononuclear cells (PBMCs), obtained at new diagnosis, from a patient treated with antithyroid drugs. The receptors originated from a woman in her thirties with Graves disease.

The rearrangement joins TRBV20-1 to TRBJ2-3; 9 nucleotides match TRBD2. Germline V gene lookup returns CDR1 DFQATT and CDR2 SNEGSKA (reference sequence). There are 16 residues in the CDR3. Germline trimming cut 1 base from V and 4 bases from J; bases unmatched to any gene: 9. The CDR3 loop reads CSARAARGRAADTQYF. The CDR3 nucleotides are TGCAGTGCTAGAGCAGCTCGCGGGAGGGCCGCAGATACGCAGTATTTT.

With respect to this clonotype: Given a much more abundant clone one base away, this may be a read error. The chain links TRBV12-3 or TRBV12-4 to TRBJ2-7; unclear D gene. Trimming removed 3 bases at V and 7 bases at J, with 10 bases between. The CDR3 has 12 residues. As DNA, the CDR3 is TGTGCCAGCAGTTTCGTCCTTGCTGAGCAGTACTTC. This gives the protein CASSFVLAEQYF.

A few counts support this clonotype. The chain carries TRBV6-1 and TRBJ2-1; tentatively, D is TRBD1 (5 bases). Trimming removed 9 bases from V and 8 bases from J, with 11 bases in between. CDR1 and CDR2 (germline): MNHNS, SASEGT. There are 11 residues in the CDR3. CDR3 amino acids: CARLRVYEQFF. In nucleotides, the CDR3 is TGTGCCAGACTCAGGGTTTATGAGCAGTTCTTC.

The chain employs TRBV20-1 and TRBJ1-5; D remains unclear. CDR3 length: 12 amino acids. In germline, CDR1 is DFQATT, CDR2 SNEGSKA (reference sequence). Trimming cost V 2 bases and J 6 bases, with 8 bases left between them. CDR3 nucleotide sequence: TGCAGTGCTAGATATGGAATTCAGCCCCAGCATTTT. This sequence encodes CSARYGIQPQHF.

The chain carries TRBV20-1 and TRBJ2-7; maybe TRBD2 (5 bases). Germline V gene sequence: CDR1 DFQATT, CDR2 SNEGSKA (reference sequence). Trimming stripped 5 bases from V and 5 bases from J, with 13 bases between. This CDR3 is built from 12 residues. Written as DNA, the CDR3 is TGCAGTGCTCCTAAATCCGGGGACGAGCAGTACTTC. It is translated as CSAPKSGDEQYF.

This clonotype occurred many times. The CDR3 sequence: CASSISQGAPGEKLFF. As DNA, the CDR3 is TGTGCCAGTAGTATCTCACAGGGGGCGCCGGGTGAAAAACTGTTTTTT. The chain has TRBV19 and TRBJ1-4, with TRBD1 matching over 9 bases. Trimming removed 3 bases from V and 7 bases from J; junction bases left unmatched: 9. Germline V gene lookup returns CDR1 LNHDA and CDR2 SQIVND (reference sequence). This CDR3 region has 16 residues.

At least ten counts were recorded for this clonotype. The chain has TRBV20-1 and TRBJ2-1; D is undetermined. V gave up 1 base and J gave up 0 bases, with 10 bases separating them. This CDR3 has 15 amino acids. The germline gives CDR1 DFQATT, CDR2 SNEGSKA (reference sequence). Written as DNA, the CDR3 is TGCAGTGCTAGAGGACTCCTGAGCTCCTACAATGAGCAGTTCTTC. It translates to CSARGLLSSYNEQFF.

CDR3 DNA sequence: TGTGCCAGCACCTCCTTTCCTAGCGTGAGGGTCAATGAGCAGTTCTTC. It is translated as CASTSFPSVRVNEQFF. The rearrangement links TRBV7-2 to TRBJ2-1, with D perhaps matching TRBD2 (6 bases). The CDR3 has 16 amino acids. Between the trimmed V and J ends, which lost 7 bases and 6 bases, there was a span of 22 bases. Germline lookup yields CDR1 SGHTA and CDR2 FQGNSA.

This clonotype was seen ten or more times. J is TRBJ1-2 and V is TRBV5-5, with D perhaps TRBD1 (5 bases). Germline V CDR1 and CDR2: SGHKS, YYEKEE (reference sequence). Trimming pared 2 bases from V and 4 bases from J, leaving 21 bases between. CDR3 length equals 17 residues. The CDR3 protein is CASSFDEGTLLAYGYTF. DNA of the CDR3: TGTGCCAGCAGCTTTGACGAAGGGACCCTTCTTGCCTATGGCTACACCTTC.

This clonotype was recorded at least ten times. The gene calls are TRBV9 and TRBJ2-1; D is possibly TRBD1 (5 bases). CDR3 length: 15 residues. V was cut by 0 bases and J by 1 base, with 8 bases left in between. Germline CDR1 and CDR2: SGDLS and YYNGEE. DNA of the CDR3: TGTGCCAGCAGCGTAGGTGGACAATCCTACAATGAGCAGTTCTTC. This encodes CASSVGGQSYNEQFF. Complete variable domain (other parts from reference TRBV9 and TRBJ2-1): DSGVTQTPKHLITATGQRVTLRCSPRSGDLSVYWYQQSLDQGLQFLIQYYNGEERAKGNILERFSAQQFPDLHSELNLSSLELGDSALYFCASSVGGQSYNEQFFGPGTRLTVL.

This clonotype was seen more than once but under ten times. The rearrangement joins TRBV25-1 to TRBJ2-1, with D perhaps being TRBD1 or TRBD2 (5 bases each). TRBJ2-5 matches the DNA end more closely, so the J call is doubtful. CDR3 length: 14 amino acids. Per the germline V gene, CDR1 is MGHDK and CDR2 is SYGVNS. CDR3 nucleotide sequence: TGTGCCAGCACCCTAACTGGGGGTGGGGAGACCCAGTACTTC. Protein product: CASTLTGGGETQYF.

This clonotype appeared a few times. V usage is TRBV5-4 and J usage is TRBJ2-1; no definite D call. There are 16 residues in the CDR3. V was trimmed by 0 bases and J by 5 bases, leaving 15 bases between them. CDR1 is SGHNT and CDR2 is YYREEE in the germline V gene (reference sequence). This CDR3 reads CASSLVLLSRNNEQFF. CDR3 coding DNA: TGTGCCAGCAGCTTGGTCCTACTGTCGCGGAACAATGAGCAGTTCTTC.

There are a few counts of this clonotype. Likely a read error: the CDR3 ends without its conserved phenylalanine or tryptophan. The chain joins TRBV12-5 to TRBJ1-1; D not certain. Germline CDR1 and CDR2: LGHNT and FRNRAP. The CDR3 spans 13 residues. V lost 2 bases, J lost 5 bases, and 9 bases lay in between. The CDR3 protein is CASGLKGGTEAFS. CDR3 DNA: TGTGCTAGTGGTTTGAAGGGTGGTACTGAAGCTTTCTCT.

As to this clonotype: This may arise from a read error, as a much more abundant clone is one base away. V and J are TRBV3-1 and TRBJ2-1; tentatively, D is TRBD1 (6 bases). Germline CDR1 reads LGHDT; CDR2 reads YNNKEL (reference sequence). The CDR3 consists of 14 residues. Trimming left V 8 bases short and J 10 bases short, with 21 bases between. The CDR3 DNA follows: TGTGCCAGCGGGCAGGGGCTATCGTCCGACGAGCAGTTCTTC. Translated, it gives CASGQGLSSDEQFF.

A few counts support this clonotype. V and J are TRBV24-1 and TRBJ2-2; D possibly corresponds to TRBD2 (5 bases). Trimming took off 9 bases at V and 7 bases at J, with 8 bases between the two ends. Germline CDR1 and CDR2: KGHDR and SFDVKD. The CDR3 consists of 11 residues. The CDR3 is CATQRDGELFF. In DNA form, the CDR3 reads TGTGCCACCCAGAGGGACGGGGAGCTGTTTTTT.

This clonotype was found many times. This sequence joins TRBV12-3 or TRBV12-4 and TRBJ1-4; 9 bases line up with TRBD1. V was clipped by 5 bases and J by 10 bases; unmatched bases: 8. The CDR3 is 14 amino acids. The CDR3 spells CASSGQGIMGKLFF. The CDR3 DNA sequence: TGTGCCAGCAGTGGACAGGGGATTATGGGAAAACTGTTTTTT.

The V call is TRBV7-9, the J call TRBJ2-5; 12 nucleotides match TRBD2. The closer fit of TRBJ2-1 to the DNA end suggests the J call may be wrong. Per the germline V gene, CDR1 is SEHNR and CDR2 is FQNEAQ (reference sequence). This CDR3 has 18 amino acids. For the CDR3, the DNA is TGTGCCAGCAGCCCTCGACTAGCGGGAGATGATAACTACAATGAGCAGTTCTTC. It specifies CASSPRLAGDDNYNEQFF.

This clonotype was counted a single time. The chain is built from TRBV24-1 and TRBJ2-1; the match to TRBD2 covers 9 bases. This CDR3 comprises 16 residues. Trimming removed 2 bases from V and 2 bases from J; junction bases left unmatched: 3. Germline V gene lookup returns CDR1 KGHDR and CDR2 SFDVKD. CDR3: CATSDWGLAPYNEQFF. The CDR3, as DNA: TGTGCCACCAGTGATTGGGGACTAGCCCCCTACAATGAGCAGTTCTTC.

This clonotype came up a few times. The chain is built from TRBV28 and TRBJ1-5, with D hard to call. Trimming cost V 2 bases and J 6 bases, with 17 bases left between them. The CDR3 is 16 amino acids. Germline CDR1 MDHEN, CDR2 SYDVKM. The CDR3 region is CASSLRLSQWGQPQHF. The CDR3 bases are TGTGCCAGCAGTTTACGTCTAAGCCAATGGGGTCAGCCCCAGCATTTT.

This clonotype was recorded at least ten times. The chain is built from TRBV12-3 or TRBV12-4 and TRBJ2-1; D unclear. V shed 7 bases and J shed 3 bases, with 16 bases lying between them. The CDR3 spans 15 residues. The CDR3 coding sequence is TGTGCCAGCACCAAGGATGATCTCGGCTACAATGAGCAGTTCTTC. Its translation: CASTKDDLGYNEQFF.

The rearrangement uses TRBV5-5 and TRBJ2-2, with D unresolved. CDR3 length: 16 residues. The germline V gene has CDR1 SGHKS and CDR2 YYEKEE (reference sequence). V was shortened by 2 bases and J by 0 bases, with 11 bases between the two germline ends. As DNA, the CDR3 is TGTGCCAGCAGCTTAGGCGGCAGTACGAACACCGGGGAGCTGTTTTTT. It encodes CASSLGGSTNTGELFF.

This clonotype was observed at least ten times. The chain has TRBV10-3 and TRBJ1-2; TRBD1 might be the D (6 bases). V was pared by 6 bases and J by 3 bases, with 20 bases between. Germline values: CDR1 ENHRY, CDR2 SYGVKD. The CDR3 sequence is 16 residues long. The CDR3 sequence is CAISRQARVYDYGYTF. As DNA, the CDR3 is TGTGCCATCAGCCGACAGGCGCGCGTATATGACTATGGCTACACCTTC.

This clonotype was seen a handful of times. The rearrangement links TRBV6-5 to TRBJ2-1; D ambiguous. The CDR3 contains 14 residues. V was shortened by 4 bases and J by 3 bases, with 10 bases between the two germline ends. Germline CDR1 and CDR2: MNHEY and SVGAGI. In nucleotides, the CDR3 is TGTGCCAGCAGTTCCAGGAACTTCTACAATGAGCAGTTCTTC. It specifies CASSSRNFYNEQFF.